The text below deals with one T cell receptor beta chain. Sequencing used immunoSEQ multiplex PCR; TCRdb keeps in-frame clones, though not all of them. The data contain about 85,000 clones, roughly nine tenths of them singletons. These data belong to a study of control samples from healthy donors and cancer patients. Germline V CDR1 and CDR2: SGDLS, YYNGEE. The CDR3 length is 16 residues. V was clipped by 0 bases and J by 4 bases; unmatched bases: 3. The receptor comes from a woman aged 55 to 70 in good health. The V and J genes are TRBV9 and TRBJ2-2; 10 nucleotides align to TRBD2. The sequenced sample consisted of blood. The CDR3 DNA follows: TGTGCCAGCAGCGTAGGTAGCGGGGGGTCCACCGGGGAGCTGTTTTTT. Protein sequence: CASSVGSGGSTGELFF.